This T cell receptor beta chain was recovered during a study of patients and donors after allogeneic stem cell transplantation. One entry per CDR3 protein, called by TCRdb with MiXCR from the RT-PCR reads. The table has 800,000 to 1,000,000 distinct CDR3 sequences, more than 15% seen once. The CDR3 consists of 15 residues. Germline V CDR1 and CDR2: DFQATT, SNEGSKA (reference sequence). This clonotype showed up just a few times. The sample was blood, either unsorted or a sorted T cell fraction (not recorded which). This rearrangement joins TRBV20-1 to TRBJ2-5; 9 positions agree with TRBD2. This receptor was identified in a human donor who was either an allogeneic HSCT recipient or a stem cell or donor lymphocyte infusion donor (not recorded which). It is not recorded whose cells these are; they may come from a transplant donor. This CDR3 is CSLRSGGSIQETQYF. In DNA, the CDR3 is TGCAGCCTCAGGAGCGGGGGGTCAATACAAGAGACCCAGTACTTC.